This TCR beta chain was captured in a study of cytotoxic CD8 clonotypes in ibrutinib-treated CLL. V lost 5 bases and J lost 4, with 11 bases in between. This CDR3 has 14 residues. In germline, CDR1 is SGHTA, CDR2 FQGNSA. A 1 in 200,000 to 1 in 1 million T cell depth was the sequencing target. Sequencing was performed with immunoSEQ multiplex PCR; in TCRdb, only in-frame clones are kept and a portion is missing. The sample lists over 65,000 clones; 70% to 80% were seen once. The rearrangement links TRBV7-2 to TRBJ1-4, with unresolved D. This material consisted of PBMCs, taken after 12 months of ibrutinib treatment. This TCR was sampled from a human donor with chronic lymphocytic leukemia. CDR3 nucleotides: TGTGCCAGCAGCCCTAGCTTTGTTAATGAAAAACTGTTTTTT. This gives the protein CASSPSFVNEKLFF.